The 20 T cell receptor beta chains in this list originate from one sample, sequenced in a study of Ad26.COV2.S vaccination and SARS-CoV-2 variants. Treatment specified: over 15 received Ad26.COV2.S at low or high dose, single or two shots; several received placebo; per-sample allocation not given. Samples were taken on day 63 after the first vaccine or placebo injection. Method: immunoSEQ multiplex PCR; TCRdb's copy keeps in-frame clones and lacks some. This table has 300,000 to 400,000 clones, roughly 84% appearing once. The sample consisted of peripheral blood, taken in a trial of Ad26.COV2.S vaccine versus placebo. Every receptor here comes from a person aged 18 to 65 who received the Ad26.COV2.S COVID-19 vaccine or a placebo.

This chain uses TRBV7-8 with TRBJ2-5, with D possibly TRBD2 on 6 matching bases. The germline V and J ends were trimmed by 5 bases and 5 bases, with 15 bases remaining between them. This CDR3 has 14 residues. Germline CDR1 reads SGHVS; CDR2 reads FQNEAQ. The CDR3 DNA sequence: TGTGCCAGCAGCCCCCGGGGGAGCAGCGAGACCCAGTACTTC. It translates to CASSPRGSSETQYF.

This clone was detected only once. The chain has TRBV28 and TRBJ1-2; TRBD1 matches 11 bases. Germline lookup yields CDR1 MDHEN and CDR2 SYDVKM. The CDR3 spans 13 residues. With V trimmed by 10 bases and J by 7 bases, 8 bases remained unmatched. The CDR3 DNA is TGTGCCATCTGGACAGGGGGCTTTGGTGGCTACACCTTC. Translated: CAIWTGGFGGYTF.

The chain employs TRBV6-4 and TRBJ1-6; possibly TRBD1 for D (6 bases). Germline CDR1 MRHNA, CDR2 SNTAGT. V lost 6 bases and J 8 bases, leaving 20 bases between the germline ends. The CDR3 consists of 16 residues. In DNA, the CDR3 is TGTGCCAGCAGGATGGCGCCGGGGGCCGGGGATTCACCCCTCCACTTT. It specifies CASRMAPGAGDSPLHF.

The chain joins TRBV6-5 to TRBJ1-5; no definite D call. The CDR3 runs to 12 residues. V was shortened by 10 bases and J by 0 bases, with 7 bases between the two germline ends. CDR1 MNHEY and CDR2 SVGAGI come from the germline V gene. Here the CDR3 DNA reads TGTGCCACAGAGAATAGCAATCAGCCCCAGCATTTT. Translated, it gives CATENSNQPQHF.

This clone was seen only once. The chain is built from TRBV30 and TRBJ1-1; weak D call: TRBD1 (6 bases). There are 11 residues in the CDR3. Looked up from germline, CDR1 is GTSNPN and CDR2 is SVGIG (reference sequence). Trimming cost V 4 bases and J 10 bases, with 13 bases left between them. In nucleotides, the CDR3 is TGTGCCTGGACTGCAGGGGTAGGAGCTTTCTTT. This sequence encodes CAWTAGVGAFF.

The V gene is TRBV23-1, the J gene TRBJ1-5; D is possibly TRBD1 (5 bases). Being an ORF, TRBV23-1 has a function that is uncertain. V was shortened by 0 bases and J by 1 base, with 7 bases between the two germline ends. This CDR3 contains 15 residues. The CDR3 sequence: CASSQSGPSNQPQHF. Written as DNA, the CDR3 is TGCGCCAGCAGTCAATCGGGGCCCAGCAATCAGCCCCAGCATTTT.

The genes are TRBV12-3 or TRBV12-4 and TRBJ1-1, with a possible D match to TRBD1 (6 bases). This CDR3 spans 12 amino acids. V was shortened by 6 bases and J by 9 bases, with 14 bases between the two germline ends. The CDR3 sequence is CASRTTTGQAFF. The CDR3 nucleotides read TGTGCCAGCAGGACTACCACAGGGCAAGCTTTCTTT.

The CDR3 sequence is CASRTGGAPGPQHF. CDR3 nucleotide sequence: TGTGCCAGCAGAACAGGGGGCGCGCCGGGGCCCCAGCATTTT. The chain is built from TRBV6-5 and TRBJ1-5; TRBD1 agrees at 9 bases. J gave up 9 bases and V 6 bases, and 9 bases lay outside the gene matches. Germline loops: CDR1 MNHEY, CDR2 SVGAGI. The CDR3 is made up of 14 amino acids.

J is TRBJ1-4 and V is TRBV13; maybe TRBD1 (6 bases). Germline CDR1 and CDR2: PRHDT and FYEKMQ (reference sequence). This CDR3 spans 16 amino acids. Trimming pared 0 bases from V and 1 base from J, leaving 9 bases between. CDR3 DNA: TGTGCCAGCAGCTTAGGAGTCAGGGGAACTAATGAAAAACTGTTTTTT. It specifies CASSLGVRGTNEKLFF.

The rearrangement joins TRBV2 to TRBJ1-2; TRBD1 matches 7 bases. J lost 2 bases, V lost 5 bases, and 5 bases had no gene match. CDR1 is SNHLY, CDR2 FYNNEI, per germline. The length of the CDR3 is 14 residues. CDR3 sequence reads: CASSRQGRNYGYTF. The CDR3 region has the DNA TGTGCCAGCAGTCGACAGGGTCGGAACTATGGCTACACCTTC.

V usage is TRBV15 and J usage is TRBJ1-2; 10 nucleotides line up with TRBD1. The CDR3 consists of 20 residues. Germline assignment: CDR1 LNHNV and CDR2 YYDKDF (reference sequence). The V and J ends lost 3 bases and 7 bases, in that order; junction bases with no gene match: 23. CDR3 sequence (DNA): TGTGCCACCAGCAGCCCCCTCTACGGGACAGGGGACCCCCGAAGCGGTGGCTACACCTTC. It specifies CATSSPLYGTGDPRSGGYTF.

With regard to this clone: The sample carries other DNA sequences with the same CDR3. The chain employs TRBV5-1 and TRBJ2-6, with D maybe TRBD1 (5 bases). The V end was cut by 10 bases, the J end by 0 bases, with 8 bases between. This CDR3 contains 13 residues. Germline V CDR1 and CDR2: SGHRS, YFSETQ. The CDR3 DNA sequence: TGCGCCTCAAGGGGCTCTGGGGCCAACGTCCTGACTTTC. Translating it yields CASRGSGANVLTF.

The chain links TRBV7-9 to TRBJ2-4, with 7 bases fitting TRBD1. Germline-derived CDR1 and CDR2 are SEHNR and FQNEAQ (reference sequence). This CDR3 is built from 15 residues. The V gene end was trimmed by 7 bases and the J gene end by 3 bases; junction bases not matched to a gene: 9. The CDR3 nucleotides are TGTGCCAGCAACCCGGGTACAGGGGACAAAAACATTCAGTACTTC. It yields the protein CASNPGTGDKNIQYF.

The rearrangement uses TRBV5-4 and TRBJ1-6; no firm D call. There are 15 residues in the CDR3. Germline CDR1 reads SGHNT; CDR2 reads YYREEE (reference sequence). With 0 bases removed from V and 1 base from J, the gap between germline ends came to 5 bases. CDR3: CASSLDGSYNSPLHF. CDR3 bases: TGTGCCAGCAGCTTGGATGGGTCCTATAATTCACCCCTCCACTTT. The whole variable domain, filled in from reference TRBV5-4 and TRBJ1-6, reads ETGVTQSPTHLIKTRGQQVTLRCSSQSGHNTVSWYQQALGQGPQFIFQYYREEENGRGNFPPRFSGLQFPNYSSELNVNALELDDSALYLCASSLDGSYNSPLHFGNGTRLTVT.

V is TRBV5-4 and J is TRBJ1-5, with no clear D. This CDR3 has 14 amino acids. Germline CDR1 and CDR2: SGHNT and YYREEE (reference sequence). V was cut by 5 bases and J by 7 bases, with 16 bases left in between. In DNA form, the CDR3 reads TGTGCCAGCAGTCCTGACTTGTTTGGGCAGCCCCAGCATTTT. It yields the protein CASSPDLFGQPQHF.

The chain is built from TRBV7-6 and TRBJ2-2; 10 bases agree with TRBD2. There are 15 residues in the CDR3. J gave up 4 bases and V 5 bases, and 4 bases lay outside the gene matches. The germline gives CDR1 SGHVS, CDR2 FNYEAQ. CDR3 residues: CASSSGGGGTGELFF. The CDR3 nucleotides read TGTGCCAGCAGCAGCGGGGGGGGTGGCACCGGGGAGCTGTTTTTT.

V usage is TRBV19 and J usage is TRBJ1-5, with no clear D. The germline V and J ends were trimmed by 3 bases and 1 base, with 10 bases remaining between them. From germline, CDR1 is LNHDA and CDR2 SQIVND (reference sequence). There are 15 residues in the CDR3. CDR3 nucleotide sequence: TGTGCCAGTAGTATTTCCGCCAGCAGCAATCAGCCCCAGCATTTT. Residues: CASSISASSNQPQHF.

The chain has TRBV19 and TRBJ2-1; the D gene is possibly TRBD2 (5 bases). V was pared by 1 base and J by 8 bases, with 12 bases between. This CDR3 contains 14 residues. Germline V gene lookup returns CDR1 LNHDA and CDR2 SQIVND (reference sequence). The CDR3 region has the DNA TGTGCCAGTAGTATAGCGGCTAGCCAATATGAGCAGTTCTTC. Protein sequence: CASSIAASQYEQFF.

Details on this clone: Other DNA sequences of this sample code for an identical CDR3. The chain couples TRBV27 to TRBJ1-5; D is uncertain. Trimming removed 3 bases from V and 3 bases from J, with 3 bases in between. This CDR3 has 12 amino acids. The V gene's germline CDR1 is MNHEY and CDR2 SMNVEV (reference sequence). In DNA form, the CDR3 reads TGTGCCAGCAGTTTTCACAATCAGCCCCAGCATTTT. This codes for CASSFHNQPQHF.

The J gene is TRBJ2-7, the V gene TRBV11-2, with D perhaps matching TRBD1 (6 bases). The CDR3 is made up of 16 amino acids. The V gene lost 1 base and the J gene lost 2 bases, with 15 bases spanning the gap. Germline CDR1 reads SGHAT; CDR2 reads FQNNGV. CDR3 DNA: TGTGCCAGCAGCTTAGGCCCGGACAGCCAGACCTACGAGCAGTACTTC. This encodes CASSLGPDSQTYEQYF.